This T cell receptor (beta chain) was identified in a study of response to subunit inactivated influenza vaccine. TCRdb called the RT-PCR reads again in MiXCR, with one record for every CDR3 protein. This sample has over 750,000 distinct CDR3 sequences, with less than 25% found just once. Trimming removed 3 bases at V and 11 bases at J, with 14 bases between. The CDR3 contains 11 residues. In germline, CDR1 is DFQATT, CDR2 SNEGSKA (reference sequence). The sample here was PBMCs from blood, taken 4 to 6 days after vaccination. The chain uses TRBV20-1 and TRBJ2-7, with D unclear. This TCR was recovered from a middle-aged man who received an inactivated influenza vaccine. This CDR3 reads CSASLPPGEYF. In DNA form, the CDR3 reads TGCAGTGCTAGTCTACCCCCGGGCGAGTACTTC.